The present entry profiles one TCR beta chain with its context. This entry comes from a study of cytomegalovirus exposure and HLA in healthy donors. Primers for the PCR totalled 60 Vbeta and 13 Jbeta. TCRdb keeps only in-frame clones here, not all; method: immunoSEQ multiplex PCR. This table holds about 140,000 clones, around four fifths found once. The CDR3 has 16 residues. Germline V gene sequence: CDR1 MDHEN, CDR2 SYDVKM. V lost 2 bases and J 3 bases, leaving 15 bases between the germline ends. Source material: PBMCs. The clonotype comes from a woman aged 55-69 years in good health and CMV-seropositive. This sequence joins TRBV28 and TRBJ2-3; perhaps TRBD1 as D (6 bases). The CDR3 DNA follows: TGTGCCAGCAGTTTAGGCCGGACAGCTATTACAGATACGCAGTATTTT. As protein: CASSLGRTAITDTQYF.